This T cell receptor (beta chain) was sequenced during a study of OX40 agonist ivuxolimab in advanced cancers. Looked up from germline, CDR1 is MNHEY and CDR2 is SMNVEV (reference sequence). Trimming shortened V by 10 bases and J by 0 bases, and 19 bases separated the two germline ends. The CDR3 extends over 15 amino acids. Assay: immunoSEQ multiplex PCR; the TCRdb copy retains only in-frame clones and omits some. There are about 40,000 clones in the sample; 85% to 90% occur only once, and about 4.5% lies in the top ten. The sequence came from an adult with an advanced solid tumor such as melanoma, head and neck, liver or kidney cancer. The sequencing used CD4+ or CD8+ T cells sorted from blood, collected in a trial of the OX40 agonist ivuxolimab. V gene TRBV27 combines with J gene TRBJ2-7; D uncertain. The CDR3 loop reads CATRSGTAHSYEQYF. The CDR3 DNA reads TGTGCCACCCGCTCTGGAACAGCCCACTCCTACGAGCAGTACTTC.